The rows below give T cell receptor beta chains drawn from one sample of a study of cytomegalovirus exposure and HLA in healthy donors. Using immunoSEQ multiplex PCR, the repertoire was profiled, and TCRdb retains in-frame clones only, with some absent. Among about 94,000 clones listed, approximately 66% were seen once. The sample comprised PBMCs. These receptors were taken from a man between 25 and 39 years old in good health and CMV-seronegative. Both conserved end residues are part of each CDR3. A D gene is named only where the DNA matches it firmly. Not every row has a clone size; where given, it reads once, few, many or a size class.

CDR3aa: CASSILAGNYEQYF
CDR3nt: TGTGCCAGTAGTATTCTAGCGGGAAACTACGAGCAGTACTTC
abundance: .
len: 14
j_gene: TRBJ2-7
v_gene: TRBV19
d_gene: TRBD2

CDR3aa: CASGGQGGSYEQYF
CDR3nt: TGTGCCAGCGGGGGGCAGGGGGGCTCCTACGAGCAGTACTTC
abundance: .
len: 14
j_gene: TRBJ2-7
v_gene: TRBV7-2
d_gene: .

CDR3aa: CASSPDSINQPQHF
CDR3nt: TGTGCCAGCTCCCCAGACAGTATCAATCAGCCCCAGCATTTT
abundance: .
len: 14
j_gene: TRBJ1-5
v_gene: TRBV18
d_gene: .

CDR3aa: CASSWGGTNSYEQYF
CDR3nt: TGTGCCAGCAGCTGGGGAGGGACCAACTCCTACGAGCAGTACTTC
abundance: .
len: 15
j_gene: TRBJ2-7
v_gene: TRBV5-4
d_gene: TRBD2

CDR3aa: CASSPGAPNEKLFF
CDR3nt: TGTGCCAGCTCACCAGGGGCACCTAATGAAAAACTGTTTTTT
abundance: few
len: 14
j_gene: TRBJ1-4
v_gene: TRBV18
d_gene: .

CDR3aa: CASSDRSSGGAHEQYF
CDR3nt: TGTGCCAGCAGTGACCGATCTAGCGGGGGGGCCCACGAGCAGTACTTC
abundance: .
len: 16
j_gene: TRBJ2-7
v_gene: TRBV6-1
d_gene: TRBD2

CDR3aa: CASSLEGGRRGGGQPQHF
CDR3nt: TGTGCCAGCAGCTTAGAGGGGGGACGGAGGGGAGGGGGTCAGCCCCAGCATTTT
abundance: few
len: 18
j_gene: TRBJ1-5
v_gene: TRBV7-8
d_gene: .

CDR3aa: CASSLSQGHGYTF
CDR3nt: TGTGCCAGCAGCTTATCACAGGGTCATGGCTACACCTTC
abundance: .
len: 13
j_gene: TRBJ1-2
v_gene: TRBV7-9
d_gene: .

CDR3aa: CASSLVLAGTYEQYF
CDR3nt: TGCGCCAGCAGCTTGGTCCTAGCGGGGACCTACGAGCAGTACTTC
abundance: .
len: 15
j_gene: TRBJ2-7
v_gene: TRBV5-1
d_gene: TRBD2

CDR3aa: CASSSGQWGGYTF
CDR3nt: TGTGCCAGCAGCTCGGGACAGTGGGGAGGCTACACCTTC
abundance: .
len: 13
j_gene: TRBJ1-2
v_gene: TRBV7-3
d_gene: TRBD1

CDR3aa: CASTINPATNEKLFF
CDR3nt: TGTGCCAGCACAATAAACCCGGCAACTAATGAAAAACTGTTTTTT
abundance: .
len: 15
j_gene: TRBJ1-4
v_gene: TRBV5-4
d_gene: .

CDR3aa: CASSTTGQGRSPLHF
CDR3nt: TGTGCCAGCAGCACTACTGGACAGGGAAGATCACCCCTCCACTTT
abundance: .
len: 15
j_gene: TRBJ1-6
v_gene: TRBV6-5
d_gene: TRBD1

CDR3aa: CASSLGLAVYNEQFF
CDR3nt: TGTGCCAGCAGCCTGGGACTAGCGGTCTACAATGAGCAGTTCTTC
abundance: few
len: 15
j_gene: TRBJ2-1
v_gene: TRBV14
d_gene: TRBD2

CDR3aa: CASQEETQYF
CDR3nt: TGTGCCAGCCAAGAGGAGACCCAGTACTTC
abundance: .
len: 10
j_gene: TRBJ2-5
v_gene: TRBV6-4
d_gene: .

CDR3aa: CSVVATTEAFF
CDR3nt: TGCAGCGTTGTGGCCACCACTGAAGCTTTCTTT
abundance: .
len: 11
j_gene: TRBJ1-1
v_gene: TRBV29-1
d_gene: .

CDR3aa: CASSVPVFEAFF
CDR3nt: TGTGCCAGCAGTGTTCCCGTTTTTGAAGCTTTCTTT
abundance: few
len: 12
j_gene: TRBJ1-1
v_gene: TRBV6-1
d_gene: .

CDR3aa: CSGEGGYEQYF
CDR3nt: TGCAGTGGGGAGGGCGGCTACGAGCAGTACTTC
abundance: .
len: 11
j_gene: TRBJ2-7
v_gene: TRBV20-1
d_gene: TRBD2

CDR3aa: CASSSYLAPSTDTQYF
CDR3nt: TGTGCCAGCAGCTCGTACCTAGCGCCCAGCACAGATACGCAGTATTTT
abundance: few
len: 16
j_gene: TRBJ2-3
v_gene: TRBV5-4
d_gene: .

CDR3aa: CASSIPGQKNYGYTF
CDR3nt: TGTGCCAGCAGTATACCGGGACAGAAAAACTATGGCTACACCTTC
abundance: .
len: 15
j_gene: TRBJ1-2
v_gene: TRBV28
d_gene: TRBD1

CDR3aa: CSATGPYEQYF
CDR3nt: TGCAGTGCTACAGGGCCCTACGAGCAGTACTTC
abundance: few
len: 11
j_gene: TRBJ2-7
v_gene: TRBV20-1
d_gene: .

CDR3aa: CASSQDTSGSYNEQFF
CDR3nt: TGTGCCAGCAGCCAAGACACTAGCGGGAGCTACAATGAGCAGTTCTTC
abundance: few
len: 16
j_gene: TRBJ2-1
v_gene: TRBV4-2
d_gene: TRBD2

CDR3aa: CSSTLGTGGDEKLFF
CDR3nt: TGTTCCAGCACTCTCGGGACAGGGGGTGATGAAAAACTGTTTTTT
abundance: .
len: 15
j_gene: TRBJ1-4
v_gene: TRBV7-9
d_gene: TRBD1

CDR3aa: CASVNSNQPQHF
CDR3nt: TGTGCCAGCGTAAATAGCAATCAGCCCCAGCATTTT
abundance: .
len: 12
j_gene: TRBJ1-5
v_gene: TRBV6-1
d_gene: .

CDR3aa: CASSPGTGALYEQYF
CDR3nt: TGTGCCAGCTCACCGGGGACAGGAGCCCTCTACGAGCAGTACTTC
abundance: .
len: 15
j_gene: TRBJ2-7
v_gene: TRBV18
d_gene: TRBD1

CDR3aa: CASSQATSGRMTGELFF
CDR3nt: TGCGCCAGCAGCCAAGCTACAAGCGGGAGGATGACCGGGGAGCTGTTTTTT
abundance: few
len: 17
j_gene: TRBJ2-2
v_gene: TRBV4-1
d_gene: TRBD2

CDR3aa: CASSESLGTDTQYF
CDR3nt: TGCGCCAGCAGTGAGTCCTTAGGCACAGATACGCAGTATTTT
abundance: .
len: 14
j_gene: TRBJ2-3
v_gene: TRBV10-1
d_gene: .

CDR3aa: CASSVGTDPYTLFF
CDR3nt: TGTGCCAGCAGCGTAGGCACAGATCCTTATACACTGTTTTTT
abundance: .
len: 14
j_gene: TRBJ1-4
v_gene: TRBV9
d_gene: .

CDR3aa: CAWSECKGGYEQYF
CDR3nt: TGTGCCTGGAGTGAGTGCAAGGGAGGCTACGAGCAGTACTTC
abundance: .
len: 14
j_gene: TRBJ2-7
v_gene: TRBV30
d_gene: .

CDR3aa: CASSLAGHSYNSPLHF
CDR3nt: TGCGCCAGCAGCTTGGCTGGCCATTCCTATAATTCACCCCTCCACTTT
abundance: .
len: 16
j_gene: TRBJ1-6
v_gene: TRBV5-1
d_gene: .

CDR3aa: CASSSGHFSGANVLTF
CDR3nt: TGTGCCAGCAGTTCGGGACACTTCTCTGGGGCCAACGTCCTGACTTTC
abundance: few
len: 16
j_gene: TRBJ2-6
v_gene: TRBV28
d_gene: .

CDR3aa: CASSAAVASGSKTQYF
CDR3nt: TGTGCCAGCAGCGCCGCGGTCGCTAGCGGGTCGAAGACCCAGTACTTC
abundance: .
len: 16
j_gene: TRBJ2-5
v_gene: TRBV9
d_gene: TRBD2

CDR3aa: CASSLEQGSGEKLFF
CDR3nt: TGCGCCAGCAGCTTGGAACAGGGATCAGGTGAAAAACTGTTTTTT
abundance: .
len: 15
j_gene: TRBJ1-4
v_gene: TRBV5-1
d_gene: .

CDR3aa: CASSLISGLDTGELFF
CDR3nt: TGTGCCAGCAGCTTAATATCAGGTTTGGACACCGGGGAGCTGTTTTTT
abundance: .
len: 16
j_gene: TRBJ2-2
v_gene: TRBV7-3
d_gene: .

CDR3aa: CASRPQGQGGEKLFF
CDR3nt: TGTGCCAGCAGGCCCCAGGGACAGGGAGGCGAAAAACTGTTTTTT
abundance: .
len: 15
j_gene: TRBJ1-4
v_gene: TRBV2
d_gene: TRBD1

CDR3aa: CAISLTVGRTDTQYF
CDR3nt: TGTGCCATCAGTTTAACGGTGGGGCGAACAGATACGCAGTATTTT
abundance: few
len: 15
j_gene: TRBJ2-3
v_gene: TRBV10-3
d_gene: .

CDR3aa: CSVGTGYNEQFF
CDR3nt: TGCAGCGTTGGGACAGGTTACAATGAGCAGTTCTTC
abundance: .
len: 12
j_gene: TRBJ2-1
v_gene: TRBV29-1
d_gene: TRBD1

CDR3aa: CASSLLGQGGYNEQFF
CDR3nt: TGCGCCAGCAGCCTTCTGGGACAGGGGGGGTACAATGAGCAGTTCTTC
abundance: once
len: 16
j_gene: TRBJ2-1
v_gene: TRBV4-1
d_gene: TRBD1

CDR3aa: CATRFSGRETQYF
CDR3nt: TGTGCCACCCGCTTTAGCGGGAGGGAGACGCAGTATTTT
abundance: .
len: 13
j_gene: TRBJ2-3
v_gene: TRBV28
d_gene: TRBD2

CDR3aa: CASSSGGSGNTIYF
CDR3nt: TGTGCCAGCAGCTCAGGGGGTAGTGGAAACACCATATATTTT
abundance: .
len: 14
j_gene: TRBJ1-3
v_gene: TRBV7-9
d_gene: TRBD1

CDR3aa: CAIAYQTGSGTDTQYF
CDR3nt: TGCGCCATCGCATATCAGACAGGGAGCGGCACAGATACGCAGTATTTT
abundance: once
len: 16
j_gene: TRBJ2-3
v_gene: TRBV5-1
d_gene: TRBD1

CDR3aa: CASSLGGSLVNTEAFF
CDR3nt: TGCGCCAGCAGCTTGGGGGGCTCATTGGTGAACACTGAAGCTTTCTTT
abundance: .
len: 16
j_gene: TRBJ1-1
v_gene: TRBV5-1
d_gene: .

CDR3aa: CASGYSEAGGHEQYF
CDR3nt: TGTGCCAGCGGCTACTCGGAGGCAGGAGGACACGAGCAGTACTTC
abundance: .
len: 15
j_gene: TRBJ2-7
v_gene: TRBV6-5
d_gene: .

CDR3aa: CASSPNTGTNQPQHF
CDR3nt: TGTGCCAGCTCACCAAATACAGGCACTAATCAGCCCCAGCATTTT
abundance: .
len: 15
j_gene: TRBJ1-5
v_gene: TRBV18
d_gene: .

CDR3aa: CASRRDKWGGGTDTQYF
CDR3nt: TGTGCCAGCAGGCGGGACAAGTGGGGGGGCGGCACAGATACGCAGTATTTT
abundance: .
len: 17
j_gene: TRBJ2-3
v_gene: TRBV4-2
d_gene: .

CDR3aa: CSSSANPGQGNRYGYTF
CDR3nt: TGTTCCAGCAGCGCAAACCCGGGACAGGGTAATCGCTATGGCTACACCTTC
abundance: few
len: 17
j_gene: TRBJ1-2
v_gene: TRBV7-9
d_gene: TRBD1